The T cell receptor (beta chain) described here comes from a study of shared clonotypes between healthy human individuals. There are 12 residues in the CDR3. Germline CDR1 is ENHRY and CDR2 is SYGVKD. V lost 6 bases, J lost 7 bases, and 12 bases lay in between. Deep-level running was used for the assay. Profiled with immunoSEQ multiplex PCR; TCRdb holds only in-frame clones, not every one. The sample lists 170,000 or so clones; approximately 60% were seen once. Study outcomes and limitations: Investigators expected sequencing depth to affect clonotype sharing among donors.

With regard to this clone: The antigen remains undetermined.

V is TRBV10-3 and J is TRBJ1-2; D is undetermined. The sequence derives from a man aged 25-45 years in good health. The sequencing input was memory CD4+ T cells sorted from blood. The sample's subset: CD45RA-negative fraction. CDR3 in amino acids: CAISQEQRGYTF. The CDR3 nucleotides read TGTGCCATCAGCCAGGAGCAACGTGGCTACACCTTC.